The 9 T cell receptor beta chains in this list originate from one sample, sequenced in a study of CXCR3-negative and CXCR3-positive naive CD8 T cells. The study made its TRB cDNA libraries by 5' RACE, adding UMI labels. Reprocessing the 5' RACE reads, TCRdb reports a single entry for every CDR3 protein and omits DNA. Its table lists tens of thousands of distinct CDR3 sequences. Sequencing was carried out using memory CD8+ T cells from blood. The receptor set was obtained from a human donor in good health. Some clones in this sample may be carry-over from other donors' samples.

This chain connects TRBV5-6 to TRBJ2-5; the TCRdb call, TRBD2, lacks DNA for checking. This CDR3 has 16 residues. CDR1 SGHDT and CDR2 YYEEEE come from the germline V gene. The CDR3 protein is CASSNGVWLAKETQYF.

CDR3 sequence reads: CASSLLYGYEQYF. This sequence joins TRBV27 and TRBJ2-7. This CDR3 region has 13 residues. CDR1 MNHEY and CDR2 SMNVEV come from the germline V gene (reference sequence).

The chain is built from TRBV28 and TRBJ2-7; the D call of TRBD2 rests on TCRdb alone, since no DNA is present to check it. The CDR3 contains 13 residues. Germline CDR1 MDHEN, CDR2 SYDVKM. CDR3 region: CASKGRLIYEQYF.

The V gene is TRBV28, the J gene TRBJ1-1. The CDR3 totals 16 residues. The germline V gene has CDR1 MDHEN and CDR2 SYDVKM. This CDR3 reads CASSFSEIRMNTEAFF.

The V call is TRBV24-1, the J call TRBJ2-7; the TCRdb call, TRBD1, lacks DNA for checking. Germline CDR1 reads KGHDR; CDR2 reads SFDVKD. This CDR3 contains 15 residues. CDR3 in amino acids: CATSDFFGGTDEQYF.

The chain is built from TRBV3-1 and TRBJ2-7; TCRdb designates TRBD2, a call that cannot be tested without DNA. The germline gives CDR1 LGHDT, CDR2 YNNKEL (reference sequence). The length of the CDR3 is 14 residues. CDR3 sequence reads: CASSQEVAPGEQYF.

The chain couples TRBV5-6 to TRBJ2-2. Germline V gene sequence: CDR1 SGHDT, CDR2 YYEEEE. This CDR3 is built from 15 residues. CDR3 loop: CASSLAPENTGELFF.

The chain couples TRBV12-3 or TRBV12-4 to TRBJ2-5; TCRdb picks TRBD2, but there is no DNA to check that call. The CDR3 sequence is 16 residues long. CDR3 in amino acids: CASSPLSGGDQETQYF.

The rearrangement uses TRBV12-3 or TRBV12-4 and TRBJ2-1. The CDR3 runs 12 residues. CDR3 residues: CASTYGGNEQFF.